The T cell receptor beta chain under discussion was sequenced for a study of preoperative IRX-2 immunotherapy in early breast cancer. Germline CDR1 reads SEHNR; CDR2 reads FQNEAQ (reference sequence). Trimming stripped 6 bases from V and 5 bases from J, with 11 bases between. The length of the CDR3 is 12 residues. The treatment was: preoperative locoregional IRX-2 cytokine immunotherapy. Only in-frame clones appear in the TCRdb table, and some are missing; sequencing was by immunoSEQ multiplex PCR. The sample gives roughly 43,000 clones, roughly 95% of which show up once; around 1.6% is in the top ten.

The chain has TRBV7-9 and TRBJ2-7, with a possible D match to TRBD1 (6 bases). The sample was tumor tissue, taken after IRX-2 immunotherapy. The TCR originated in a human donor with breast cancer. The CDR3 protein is CASSRTGNEQYF. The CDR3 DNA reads TGTGCCAGCAGTCGTACAGGGAACGAGCAGTACTTC. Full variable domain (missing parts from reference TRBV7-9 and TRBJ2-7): DTGVSQNPRHKITKRGQNVTFRCDPISEHNRLYWYRQTLGQGPEFLTYFQNEAQLEKSRLLSDRFSAERPKGSFSTLEIQRTEQGDSAMYLCASSRTGNEQYFGPGTRLTVT.